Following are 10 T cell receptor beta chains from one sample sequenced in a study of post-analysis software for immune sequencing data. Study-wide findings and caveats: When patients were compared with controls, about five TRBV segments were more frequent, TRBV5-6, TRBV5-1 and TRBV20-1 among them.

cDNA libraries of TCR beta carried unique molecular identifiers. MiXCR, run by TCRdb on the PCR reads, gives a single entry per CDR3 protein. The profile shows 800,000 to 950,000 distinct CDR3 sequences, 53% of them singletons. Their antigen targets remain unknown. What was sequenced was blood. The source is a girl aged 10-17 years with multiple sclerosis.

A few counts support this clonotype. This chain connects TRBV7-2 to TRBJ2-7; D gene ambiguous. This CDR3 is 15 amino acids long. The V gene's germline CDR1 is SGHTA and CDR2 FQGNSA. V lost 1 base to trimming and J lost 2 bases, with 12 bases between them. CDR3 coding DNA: TGTGCCAGCAGCTTAGATCTAGGTAACCCCTACGAGCAGTACTTC. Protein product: CASSLDLGNPYEQYF.

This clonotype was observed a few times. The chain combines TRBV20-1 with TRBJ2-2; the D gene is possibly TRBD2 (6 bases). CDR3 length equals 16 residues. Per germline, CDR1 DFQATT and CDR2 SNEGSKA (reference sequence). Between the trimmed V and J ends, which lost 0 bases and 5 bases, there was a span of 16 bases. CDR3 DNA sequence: TGCAGTGCTAGAGACATGGCGGGAAAAGAAACCGGGGAGCTGTTTTTT. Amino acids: CSARDMAGKETGELFF.

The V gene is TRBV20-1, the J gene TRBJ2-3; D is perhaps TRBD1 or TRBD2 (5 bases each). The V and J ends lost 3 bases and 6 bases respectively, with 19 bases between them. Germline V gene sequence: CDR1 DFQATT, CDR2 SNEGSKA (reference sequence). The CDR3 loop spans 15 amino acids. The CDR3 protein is CSASPGAPRADTQYF. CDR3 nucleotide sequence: TGCAGTGCTAGTCCCGGGGCGCCCCGGGCGGATACGCAGTATTTT.

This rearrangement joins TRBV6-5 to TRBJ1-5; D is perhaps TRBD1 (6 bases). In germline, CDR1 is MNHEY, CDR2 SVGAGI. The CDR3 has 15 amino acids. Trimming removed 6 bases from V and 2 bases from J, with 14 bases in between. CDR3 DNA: TGTGCCAGCAGCCCGAGGGGGTACGGCAATCAGCCCCAGCATTTT. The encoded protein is CASSPRGYGNQPQHF.

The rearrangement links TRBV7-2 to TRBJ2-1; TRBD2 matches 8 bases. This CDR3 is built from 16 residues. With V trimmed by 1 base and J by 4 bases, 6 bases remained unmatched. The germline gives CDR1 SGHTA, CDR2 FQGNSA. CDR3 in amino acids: CASSLGVAGIYNEQFF. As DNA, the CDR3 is TGTGCCAGCAGCTTAGGGGTAGCGGGAATTTACAATGAGCAGTTCTTC.

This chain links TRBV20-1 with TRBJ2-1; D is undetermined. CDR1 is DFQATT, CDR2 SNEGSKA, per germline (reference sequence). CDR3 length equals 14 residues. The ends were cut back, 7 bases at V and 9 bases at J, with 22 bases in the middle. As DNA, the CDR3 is TGCAGTGTCCGAAGTGGGCTACGTAGGTCTGAGCAGTTCTTC. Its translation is CSVRSGLRRSEQFF.

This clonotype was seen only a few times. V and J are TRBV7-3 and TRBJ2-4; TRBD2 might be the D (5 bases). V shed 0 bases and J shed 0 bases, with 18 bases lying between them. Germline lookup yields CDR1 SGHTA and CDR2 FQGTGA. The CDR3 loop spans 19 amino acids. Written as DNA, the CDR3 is TGTGCCAGCAGCTTAACGATATGGCAGGACTTCTTAGCCAAAAACATTCAGTACTTC. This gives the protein CASSLTIWQDFLAKNIQYF.

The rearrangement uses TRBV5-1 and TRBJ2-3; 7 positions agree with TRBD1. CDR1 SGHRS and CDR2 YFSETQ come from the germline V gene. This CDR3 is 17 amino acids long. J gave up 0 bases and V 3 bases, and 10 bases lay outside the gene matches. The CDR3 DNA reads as TGCGCCAGCAGCTCAAATCGGACAGGCCTTAGCACAGATACGCAGTATTTT. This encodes CASSSNRTGLSTDTQYF.

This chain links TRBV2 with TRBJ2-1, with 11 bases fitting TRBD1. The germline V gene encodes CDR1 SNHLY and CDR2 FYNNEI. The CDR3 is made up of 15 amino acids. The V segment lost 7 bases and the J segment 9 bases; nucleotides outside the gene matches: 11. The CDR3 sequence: CASTQDRGRFGEQFF. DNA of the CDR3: TGTGCCAGCACTCAGGACAGGGGGCGATTTGGTGAGCAGTTCTTC.

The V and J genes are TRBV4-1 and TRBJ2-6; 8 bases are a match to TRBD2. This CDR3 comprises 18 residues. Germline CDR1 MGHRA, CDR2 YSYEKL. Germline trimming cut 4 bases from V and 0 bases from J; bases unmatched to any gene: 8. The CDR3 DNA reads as TGCGCCAGCAGCCTCCTTCCGGGACTAGTCTCTGGGGCCAACGTCCTGACTTTC. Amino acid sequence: CASSLLPGLVSGANVLTF.